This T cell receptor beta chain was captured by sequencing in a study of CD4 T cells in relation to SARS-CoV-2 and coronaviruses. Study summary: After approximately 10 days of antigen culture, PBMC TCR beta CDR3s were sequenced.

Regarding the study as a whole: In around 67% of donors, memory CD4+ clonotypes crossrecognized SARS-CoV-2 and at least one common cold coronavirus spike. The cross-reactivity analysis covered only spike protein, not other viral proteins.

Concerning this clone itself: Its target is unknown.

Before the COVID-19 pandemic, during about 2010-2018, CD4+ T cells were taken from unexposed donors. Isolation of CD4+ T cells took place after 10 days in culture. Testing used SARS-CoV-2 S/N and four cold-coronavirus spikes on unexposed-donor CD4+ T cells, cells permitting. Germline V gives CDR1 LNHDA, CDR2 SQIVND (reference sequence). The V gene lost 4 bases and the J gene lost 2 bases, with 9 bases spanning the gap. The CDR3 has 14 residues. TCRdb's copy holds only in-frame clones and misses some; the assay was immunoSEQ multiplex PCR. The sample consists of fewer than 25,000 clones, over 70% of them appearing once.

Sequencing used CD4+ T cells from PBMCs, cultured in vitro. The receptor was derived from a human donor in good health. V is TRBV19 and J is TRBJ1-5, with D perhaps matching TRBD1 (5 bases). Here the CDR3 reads CASSTGGGNQPQHF. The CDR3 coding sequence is TGTGCCAGTAGTACTGGGGGTGGCAATCAGCCCCAGCATTTT.